Listed below are T cell receptor beta chains from one sample, sequenced in a study of regulatory T cells in long-lasting Graves disease. In TCRdb, the multiplex PCR reads were re-called with MiXCR into one record per CDR3 protein. This sample carries hundreds of thousands of distinct CDR3 sequences, around 15% of them seen once, and the ten largest clones take 25%. These data were also reused for a study on T cells in Graves' hyperthyroidism and ophthalmopathy.

The sample in question was peripheral blood mononuclear cells (PBMCs), obtained at new diagnosis, from a patient treated with antithyroid drugs. The receptor set was obtained from a woman aged 35-65 years with Graves disease. Both conserved end residues are part of each CDR3. The D gene is left open where the match is weak. Only part of the rows carry a size: once, few, many, or a class if the clone is expanded.

v_gene	j_gene	d_gene	abundance	CDR3nt	CDR3aa
TRBV9	TRBJ2-2	TRBD2	-	TGTGCCAGCAGCCCGGGACTAGCGGGGTCCAACACCGGGGAGCTGTTTTTT	CASSPGLAGSNTGELFF
TRBV3-1	TRBJ2-1	TRBD2	-	TGTGCCAGCAGCCAAGTCCTAGCGGGGGGGCCAAATGAGCAGTTCTTC	CASSQVLAGGPNEQFF
TRBV2	TRBJ2-1	-	many	TGTGCCAGCAGTACACTCGGAGGGGCCGGGAATGGGCAGTTCTTC	CASSTLGGAGNGQFF
TRBV19	TRBJ1-1	TRBD1	many	TGTGCCAGTAGTCGGCGGGGGACAGGAACCCTCCGTGTAATGAACACTGAAGCTTTCTTT	CASSRRGTGTLRVMNTEAFF
TRBV7-8	TRBJ2-6	-	-	TGTGCCAGCAGCTTAGGTGATTGGAGCTCTGGGGCCAACGTCCTGACTTTC	CASSLGDWSSGANVLTF
TRBV27	TRBJ2-2	TRBD2	many	TGTGCCAGCAGTTCGCCTAGCGGGGCTTACACCGGGGAGCTGTTTTTT	CASSSPSGAYTGELFF
TRBV12-3/TRBV12-4	TRBJ1-1	-	many	TGTGCCAGCAGTTTGTTCGGACCGAACACTGAAGCTTTCTTT	CASSLFGPNTEAFF
TRBV2	TRBJ1-1	-	-	TGTGCCAGCACCCAAGAGCCGGAAACAATGAACACTGAAGCTTTCTTT	CASTQEPETMNTEAFF
TRBV6-2/TRBV6-3	TRBJ1-5	-	-	TGTGCCAGCGACACAAATAGCAATCAGCCCCAGCATTTT	CASDTNSNQPQHF
TRBV19	TRBJ1-3	-	few	TGTGCCACCACAAGGGGGTCCAGTCTTACTGGAAACACCATATATTTT	CATTRGSSLTGNTIYF
TRBV12-3/TRBV12-4	TRBJ1-1	TRBD1	few	TGTGCTGACAAAAACAGGGGGCTGGGGAACACTGGAGCTTTCTTT	CADKNRGLGNTGAFF
TRBV5-4	TRBJ2-3	-	-	TGTGCCAGCAGCCTGTCGCCACTAGCCTTCACAGATACGCAGTATTTT	CASSLSPLAFTDTQYF
TRBV20-1	TRBJ1-2	TRBD1	many	TGCAGTGCCATCACAGGGGGCGCGAACTATGGCTACACCTTC	CSAITGGANYGYTF
TRBV12-3/TRBV12-4	TRBJ2-1	-	many	TGTGCCAGCAGTTTGAGAGTATACAATGAGCAGTTCTTC	CASSLRVYNEQFF
TRBV4-1	TRBJ2-7	TRBD1	many	TGCGCCAGCAGCTTGACTCAACGACAGGGTTCCTACGAGCAGTACTTC	CASSLTQRQGSYEQYF
TRBV10-3	TRBJ2-5	-	-	TGTGCCATCAGTGAGCGGGGGGCCCCCCCAAGGGAGACCCAGTACTTC	CAISERGAPPRETQYF
TRBV11-2	TRBJ2-3	-	many	TGTGCCAGCAGCTTAGAAAATGGGGATACGCAGTATTTT	CASSLENGDTQYF
TRBV6-1	TRBJ2-7	TRBD1	many	TGTGCCAGCAGTAGCGGACAGGGGTGGGTTGAGCAGTACTTC	CASSSGQGWVEQYF
TRBV5-5	TRBJ2-3	-	many	TGCGCCAGCAGCTCTGACGCGAGCACAGATACGCAGTATTTT	CASSSDASTDTQYF
TRBV11-2	TRBJ2-7	-	-	TGTGCCAGCAGCCCAAGGGGACTGTTGAGAACCTACGAGCAGTACTTC	CASSPRGLLRTYEQYF
TRBV29-1	TRBJ2-7	-	once	TGCAGCGTTGTGATAACAGGTGGACTTCCCTACGAGCAGTACTTC	CSVVITGGLPYEQYF
TRBV7-3	TRBJ1-2	TRBD1	many	TGTGCCAGCAGCCCATACTATGGGACAGGGCTTAGTGGCTACACCTTC	CASSPYYGTGLSGYTF
TRBV11-2	TRBJ2-3	-	many	TGTGCCAGCAGCTTACAGAATACGCAGTATTTT	CASSLQNTQYF
TRBV10-3	TRBJ1-5	-	many	TGTGCCATCAGTCCAAAAGCCAGGGACTCAAATCAGCCCCAGCATTTT	CAISPKARDSNQPQHF